The next 18 T cell receptor beta chains were all read from a single sample in a study of naive and memory T cell subsets. Study outcomes and limitations: A few larger clonotypes appeared in naive repertoires, especially CD8, possibly memory cells re-expressing CD45RA.

An equimolar mix of two oligonucleotides served as the beta constant-region primer for TRBC1 and TRBC2. Nested alpha and beta constant-region primers with the SP2 primer drove four PCR rounds on ligated cDNA. TCRdb redid the calling of the UMI-ligation and nested PCR reads with MiXCR, one entry per CDR3 protein. The data contain 140,000 to 150,000 distinct CDR3 sequences, 22% of them seen just once; the ten biggest clones take up 0.1% to 0.11%. No antigen has been assigned to these receptors. Source material: naive CD4+ T cells from blood. The receptor source for this set is a human donor in good health.

The J gene is TRBJ2-6, the V gene TRBV3-1; 7 positions match TRBD1. The CDR3 length is 19 residues. Per the germline V gene, CDR1 is LGHDT and CDR2 is YNNKEL (reference sequence). The junction had 10 bases not matched to a gene; V was cut back by 1 base and J by 1 base. CDR3 bases: TGTGCCAGCAGCCAAGTCCTGACAGGGTGGAGGTCTGGGGCCAACGTCCTGACTTTC. Its translation is CASSQVLTGWRSGANVLTF.

This clonotype appeared many times. This chain uses TRBV18 with TRBJ1-5, with unresolved D. This CDR3 comprises 13 residues. The V end lost 2 bases, the J end lost 2 bases, and 4 bases lay between the germline ends. Germline V CDR1 and CDR2: KGHSH, LQKENI. DNA for the CDR3: TGTGCCAGCTCACCAGGGGGCAATCAGCCCCAGCATTTT. As protein: CASSPGGNQPQHF. The full variable domain, rest sourced from reference TRBV18 and TRBJ1-5, is NAGVMQNPRHLVRRRGQEARLRCSPMKGHSHVYWYRQLPEEGLKFMVYLQKENIIDESGMPKERFSAEFPKEGPSILRIQQVVRGDSAAYFCASSPGGNQPQHFGDGTRLSIL.

The chain is built from TRBV19 and TRBJ2-7; D might be TRBD1 (5 bases). Trimming took 0 bases from V and 6 from J, leaving 12 bases between them. There are 14 residues in the CDR3. Germline CDR1 LNHDA, CDR2 SQIVND (reference sequence). CDR3 sequence (DNA): TGTGCCAGTAGTATAGATCTGCAGGGTCGCGAGCAGTACTTC. Translation: CASSIDLQGREQYF.

This chain links TRBV12-3 or TRBV12-4 with TRBJ2-4; 9 bases align to TRBD1. CDR3 length: 14 amino acids. Trimming took 6 bases from V and 6 from J; bases not matched to a gene: 6. The CDR3 bases are TGTGCCAGCAGAGACGGGACAGGGAGAAACATTCAGTACTTC. Amino acids: CASRDGTGRNIQYF.

There are a few counts of this clonotype. This CDR3 is CSVAQLTGALPPSNTEAFF. The DNA for the CDR3 is TGCAGCGTCGCTCAGCTAACAGGGGCGCTCCCCCCTTCGAACACTGAAGCTTTCTTT. V gene TRBV29-1 combines with J gene TRBJ1-1; 7 bases agree with TRBD1. The germline V gene encodes CDR1 SQVTM and CDR2 ANQGSEA. The CDR3 spans 19 residues. J gave up 1 base and V 6 bases, and 23 bases lay outside the gene matches.

The chain joins TRBV12-3 or TRBV12-4 to TRBJ2-3, with TRBD2 matching 7 bases. This CDR3 contains 16 residues. Trimming removed 5 bases from V and 3 bases from J; junction bases left unmatched: 11. The chain's CDR3 is CASSPQAGVVTDTQYF. For the CDR3, the DNA is TGTGCCAGCAGTCCCCAGGCGGGAGTTGTGACAGATACGCAGTATTTT.

V usage is TRBV6-1 and J usage is TRBJ2-7, with TRBD1 matching 8 bases. The CDR3 contains 14 residues. Trimming cost V 6 bases and J 6 bases; bases outside gene matches: 10. Germline V CDR1 and CDR2: MNHNS, SASEGT. The CDR3 region is CASSSHDRGGEQYF. In DNA, the CDR3 is TGTGCCAGCAGCTCCCACGACAGGGGTGGCGAGCAGTACTTC.

This clonotype was observed at least ten times. This chain uses TRBV5-5 with TRBJ2-2, with no clear D. Germline lookup yields CDR1 SGHKS and CDR2 YYEKEE (reference sequence). There are 16 residues in the CDR3. Trimming left V 1 base short and J 1 base short, with 11 bases between. CDR3 coding DNA: TGTGCCAGCAGCTTGTATCCTCCTATGAACACCGGGGAGCTGTTTTTT. It codes for CASSLYPPMNTGELFF.

The chain is built from TRBV20-1 and TRBJ2-3; D not resolved. The CDR3 has 12 residues. Trimming left V 3 bases short and J 1 base short, with 5 bases between. Germline CDR1 is DFQATT and CDR2 is SNEGSKA (reference sequence). CDR3 loop: CSASPGTDTQYF. For the CDR3, the DNA is TGCAGTGCTAGCCCCGGCACAGATACGCAGTATTTT.

There are many counts of this clonotype. This chain connects TRBV6-5 to TRBJ2-7; the D is unclear. Looked up from germline, CDR1 is MNHEY and CDR2 is SVGAGI. This CDR3 region has 16 residues. Trimming left V 0 bases short and J 2 bases short, with 14 bases between. Here the CDR3 reads CASSYSIASATYEQYF. In nucleotides, the CDR3 is TGTGCCAGCAGTTACTCGATCGCCAGCGCGACCTACGAGCAGTACTTC.

This clonotype showed up many times. The genes are TRBV28 and TRBJ2-5, with TRBD2 identical over 8 bases. CDR3 size: 17 residues. V dropped 4 bases and J dropped 2; count of bases not matched to a gene: 12. The germline gives CDR1 MDHEN, CDR2 SYDVKM. The CDR3 bases are TGTGCCAGCAGTTCCCATCCCTGGAGCGGGAGACAAGAGACCCAGTACTTC. It translates to CASSSHPWSGRQETQYF.

The chain carries TRBV19 and TRBJ2-1, with 13 bases aligning to TRBD2. J was trimmed by 7 bases and V by 1 base; bases with no gene match: 7. In germline, CDR1 is LNHDA, CDR2 SQIVND (reference sequence). This CDR3 has 17 residues. The CDR3 protein is CASSIGLAGGKINEQFF. CDR3 bases: TGTGCCAGTAGTATAGGACTAGCGGGAGGTAAAATAAATGAGCAGTTCTTC.

This rearrangement joins TRBV4-1 to TRBJ2-7; D is unresolved. This CDR3 region has 15 residues. Germline V gene lookup returns CDR1 MGHRA and CDR2 YSYEKL. V lost 4 bases to trimming and J lost 6 bases, with 19 bases between them. CDR3 sequence (DNA): TGCGCCAGCAGCCTTCCCGGGTCCCTCGTCAGCGAGCAGTACTTC. Translating it yields CASSLPGSLVSEQYF.

The chain recombines TRBV24-1 with TRBJ2-3; D could derive from TRBD1 or TRBD2 (5 bases each). The CDR3 covers 12 residues. The V end was cut by 1 base, the J end by 14 bases, with 12 bases between. CDR1 KGHDR and CDR2 SFDVKD come from the germline V gene. CDR3 protein: CATSDFSRDLYF. The CDR3 DNA reads as TGTGCCACCAGTGATTTCTCCAGGGACCTGTATTTT.

This clonotype was seen a handful of times. The rearrangement links TRBV18 to TRBJ1-2; D is perhaps TRBD1 (6 bases). CDR1 is KGHSH, CDR2 LQKENI, per germline. The V end was cut by 3 bases, the J end by 3 bases, with 8 bases between. This CDR3 region has 13 residues. CDR3 region: CASSPWTDYGYTF. CDR3 in DNA: TGTGCCAGCTCACCCTGGACAGACTATGGCTACACCTTC.

This clonotype was counted at least ten times. The chain recombines TRBV10-2 with TRBJ2-7, with D unresolved. The CDR3 sequence is 12 residues long. Trimming stripped 6 bases from V and 7 bases from J, with 13 bases between. Looked up from germline, CDR1 is WSHSY and CDR2 is SAAADI. This chain's CDR3 is CASREPAWEQYF. In DNA, the CDR3 is TGCGCCAGCAGGGAGCCCGCTTGGGAGCAGTACTTC.

This clonotype occurred a few times. The J gene is TRBJ2-1, the V gene TRBV6-6; D unclear. The CDR3 spans 13 residues. The V and J ends lost 0 bases and 12 bases respectively, with 12 bases between them. Germline assignment: CDR1 MNHNY and CDR2 SVGAGI (reference sequence). This chain's CDR3 is CASSYSLDASQFF. The CDR3 DNA is TGTGCCAGCAGTTACTCCCTAGACGCGTCGCAGTTCTTC.

This clonotype was observed at least ten times. The chain joins TRBV28 to TRBJ1-5; D is undetermined. Germline loops: CDR1 MDHEN, CDR2 SYDVKM. This CDR3 has 10 residues. The V gene lost 3 bases and the J gene lost 6 bases, with 0 bases spanning the gap. The CDR3 loop is CASSFQPQHF. In nucleotides, the CDR3 is TGTGCCAGCAGTTTTCAGCCCCAGCATTTT.